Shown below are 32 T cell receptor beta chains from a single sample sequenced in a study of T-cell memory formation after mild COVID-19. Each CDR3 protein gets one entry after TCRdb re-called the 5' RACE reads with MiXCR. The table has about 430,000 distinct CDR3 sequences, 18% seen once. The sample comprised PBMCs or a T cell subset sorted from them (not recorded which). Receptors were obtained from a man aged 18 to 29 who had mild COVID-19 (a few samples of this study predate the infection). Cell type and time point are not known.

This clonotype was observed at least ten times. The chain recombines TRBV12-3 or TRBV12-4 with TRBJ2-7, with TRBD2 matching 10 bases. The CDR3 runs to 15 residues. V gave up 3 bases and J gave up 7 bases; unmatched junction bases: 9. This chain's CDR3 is CASSLVPSGGGEQYF. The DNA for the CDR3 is TGTGCCAGCAGTTTGGTGCCTAGCGGGGGCGGGGAGCAGTACTTC.

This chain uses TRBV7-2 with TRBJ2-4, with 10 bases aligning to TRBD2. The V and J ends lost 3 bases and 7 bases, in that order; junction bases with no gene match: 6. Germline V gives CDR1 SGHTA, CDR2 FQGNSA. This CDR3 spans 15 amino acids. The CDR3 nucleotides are TGTGCCAGCAGCTTGGGAAGCGGGGGGGCCAACATTCAGTACTTC. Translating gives CASSLGSGGANIQYF.

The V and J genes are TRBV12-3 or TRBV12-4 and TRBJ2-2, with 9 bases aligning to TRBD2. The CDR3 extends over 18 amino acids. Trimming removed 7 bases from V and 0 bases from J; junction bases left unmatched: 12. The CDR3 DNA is TGTGCCAGCACCTACCGGGCTAGCGGGGATACGAACACCGGGGAGCTGTTTTTT. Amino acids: CASTYRASGDTNTGELFF.

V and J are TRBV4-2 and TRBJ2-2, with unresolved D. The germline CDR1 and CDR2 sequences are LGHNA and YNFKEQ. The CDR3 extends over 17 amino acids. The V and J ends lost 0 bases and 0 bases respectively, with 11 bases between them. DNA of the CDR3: TGTGCCAGCAGCCAAGAAAGTCCGATAGCGAACACCGGGGAGCTGTTTTTT. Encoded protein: CASSQESPIANTGELFF.

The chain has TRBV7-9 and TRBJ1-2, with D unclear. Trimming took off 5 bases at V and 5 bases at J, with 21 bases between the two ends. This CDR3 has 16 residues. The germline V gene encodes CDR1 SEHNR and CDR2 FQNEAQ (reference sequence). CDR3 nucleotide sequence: TGTGCCAGCAGCCCATCGGTAGATTCAATGGGTTATGGCTACACCTTC. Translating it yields CASSPSVDSMGYGYTF.

This CDR3 is CASSQYLSGSTGELFF. The CDR3 DNA follows: TGTGCCAGCAGCCAATATTTATCTGGGAGCACCGGGGAGCTGTTTTTT. The genes are TRBV3-1 and TRBJ2-2; perhaps TRBD2 as D (5 bases). In germline, CDR1 is LGHDT, CDR2 YNNKEL (reference sequence). The germline V and J ends were trimmed by 2 bases and 4 bases, with 14 bases remaining between them. This CDR3 has 16 amino acids.

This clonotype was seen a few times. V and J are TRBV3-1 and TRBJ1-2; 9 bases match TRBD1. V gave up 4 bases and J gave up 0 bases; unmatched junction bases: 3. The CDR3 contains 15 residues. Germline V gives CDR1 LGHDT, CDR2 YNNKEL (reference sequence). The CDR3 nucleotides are TGTGCCAGCAGCCGCCACAGGGGGCCTAACTATGGCTACACCTTC. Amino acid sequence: CASSRHRGPNYGYTF.

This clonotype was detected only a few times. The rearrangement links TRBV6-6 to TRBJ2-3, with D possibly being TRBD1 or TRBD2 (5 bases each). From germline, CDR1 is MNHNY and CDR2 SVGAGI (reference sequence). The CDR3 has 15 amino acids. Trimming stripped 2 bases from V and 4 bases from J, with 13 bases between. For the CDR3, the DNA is TGTGCCAGCAGTTACGGGGGAAAGGCCGCAGATACGCAGTATTTT. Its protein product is CASSYGGKAADTQYF.

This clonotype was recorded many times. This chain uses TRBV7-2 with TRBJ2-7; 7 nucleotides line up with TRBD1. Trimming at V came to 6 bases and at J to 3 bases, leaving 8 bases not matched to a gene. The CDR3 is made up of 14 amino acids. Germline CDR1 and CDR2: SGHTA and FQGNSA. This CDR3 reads CASSSRQGSYEQYF. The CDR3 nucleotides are TGTGCCAGCAGTTCCCGACAGGGCAGCTACGAGCAGTACTTC.

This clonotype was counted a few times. Written as DNA, the CDR3 is TGCGCCAGCAGTGTCAGGACAGACTACAATGAGCAGTTCTTC. Translated, it gives CASSVRTDYNEQFF. This sequence joins TRBV4-1 and TRBJ2-1; maybe TRBD1 (6 bases). This CDR3 is built from 14 residues. The germline V and J ends were trimmed by 6 bases and 3 bases, with 12 bases remaining between them. Per the germline V gene, CDR1 is MGHRA and CDR2 is YSYEKL.

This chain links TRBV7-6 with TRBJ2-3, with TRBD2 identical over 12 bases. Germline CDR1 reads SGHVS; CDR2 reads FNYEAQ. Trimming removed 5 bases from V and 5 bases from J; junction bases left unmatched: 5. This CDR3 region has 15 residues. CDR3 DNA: TGTGCCAGCAGCCCACTAGCGGGGGGCCGAGATACGCAGTATTTT. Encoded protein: CASSPLAGGRDTQYF.

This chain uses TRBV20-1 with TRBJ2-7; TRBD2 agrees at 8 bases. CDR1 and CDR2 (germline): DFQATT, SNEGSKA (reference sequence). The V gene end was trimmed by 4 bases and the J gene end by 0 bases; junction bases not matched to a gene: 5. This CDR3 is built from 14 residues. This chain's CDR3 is CSAKVAGSSYEQYF. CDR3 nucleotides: TGCAGTGCTAAGGTAGCGGGGAGCTCCTACGAGCAGTACTTC.

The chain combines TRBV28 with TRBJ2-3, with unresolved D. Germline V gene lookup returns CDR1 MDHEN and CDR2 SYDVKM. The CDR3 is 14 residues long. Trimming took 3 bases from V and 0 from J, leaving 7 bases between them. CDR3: CASSFEDSTDTQYF. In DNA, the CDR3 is TGTGCCAGCAGTTTCGAGGATAGCACAGATACGCAGTATTTT. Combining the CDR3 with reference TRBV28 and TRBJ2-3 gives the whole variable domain DVKVTQSSRYLVKRTGEKVFLECVQDMDHENMFWYRQDPGLGLRLIYFSYDVKMKEKGDIPEGYSVSREKKERFSLILESASTNQTSMYLCASSFEDSTDTQYFGPGTRLTVL.

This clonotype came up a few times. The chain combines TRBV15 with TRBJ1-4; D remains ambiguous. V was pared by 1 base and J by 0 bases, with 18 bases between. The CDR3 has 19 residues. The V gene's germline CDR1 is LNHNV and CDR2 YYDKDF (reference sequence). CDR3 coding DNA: TGTGCCACCAGCAGAGCCCCCGCGTTCCGATCCGCAACTAATGAAAAACTGTTTTTT. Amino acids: CATSRAPAFRSATNEKLFF. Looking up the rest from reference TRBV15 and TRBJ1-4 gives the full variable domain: DAMVIQNPRYQVTQFGKPVTLSCSQTLNHNVMYWYQQKSSQAPKLLFHYYDKDFNNEADTPDNFQSRRPNTSFCFLDIRSPGLGDTAMYLCATSRAPAFRSATNEKLFFGSGTQLSVL.

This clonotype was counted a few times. In nucleotides, the CDR3 is TGTGCCAGCAGCGTAGAGTGGCAGGGGTTAGATACGCAGTATTTT. Translating gives CASSVEWQGLDTQYF. The chain uses TRBV9 and TRBJ2-3; maybe TRBD1 (6 bases). Trimming took 0 bases from V and 5 from J, leaving 13 bases between them. This CDR3 is 15 amino acids long. Germline lookup yields CDR1 SGDLS and CDR2 YYNGEE. Full variable domain (outside the CDR3, taken from reference TRBV9 and TRBJ2-3): DSGVTQTPKHLITATGQRVTLRCSPRSGDLSVYWYQQSLDQGLQFLIQYYNGEERAKGNILERFSAQQFPDLHSELNLSSLELGDSALYFCASSVEWQGLDTQYFGPGTRLTVL.

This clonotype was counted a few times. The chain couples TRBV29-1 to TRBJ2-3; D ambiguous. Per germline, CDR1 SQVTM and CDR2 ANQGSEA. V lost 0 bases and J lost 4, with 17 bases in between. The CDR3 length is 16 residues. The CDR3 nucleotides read TGCAGCGTTGAAGATCGAAAGGGAAGGTTTCCAGATACGCAGTATTTT. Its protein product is CSVEDRKGRFPDTQYF.

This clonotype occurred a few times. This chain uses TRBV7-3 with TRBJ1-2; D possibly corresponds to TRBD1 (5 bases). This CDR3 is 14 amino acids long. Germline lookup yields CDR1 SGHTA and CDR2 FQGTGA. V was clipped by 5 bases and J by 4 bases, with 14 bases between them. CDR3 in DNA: TGTGCCAGCAGCCCTAGACAGTCCTCCTATGGCTACACCTTC. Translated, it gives CASSPRQSSYGYTF.

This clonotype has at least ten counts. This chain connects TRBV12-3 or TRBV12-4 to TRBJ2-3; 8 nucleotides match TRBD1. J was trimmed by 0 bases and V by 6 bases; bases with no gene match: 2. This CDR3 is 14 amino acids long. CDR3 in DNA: TGTGCCAGCAGGGACAGGGCTAGCACAGATACGCAGTATTTT. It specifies CASRDRASTDTQYF.

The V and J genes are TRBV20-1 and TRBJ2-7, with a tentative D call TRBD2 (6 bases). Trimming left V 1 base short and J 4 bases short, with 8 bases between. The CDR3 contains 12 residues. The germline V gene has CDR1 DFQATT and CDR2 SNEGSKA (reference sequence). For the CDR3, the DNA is TGCAGTGCTAGAGGGGGGGTATACGAGCAGTACTTC. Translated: CSARGGVYEQYF.

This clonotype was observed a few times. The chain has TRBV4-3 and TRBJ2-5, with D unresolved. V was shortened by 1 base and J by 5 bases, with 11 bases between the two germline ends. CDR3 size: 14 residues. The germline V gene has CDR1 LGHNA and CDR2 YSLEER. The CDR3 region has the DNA TGCGCCAGCAGCCAAGGAATCTACGTTGAGACCCAGTACTTC. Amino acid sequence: CASSQGIYVETQYF.

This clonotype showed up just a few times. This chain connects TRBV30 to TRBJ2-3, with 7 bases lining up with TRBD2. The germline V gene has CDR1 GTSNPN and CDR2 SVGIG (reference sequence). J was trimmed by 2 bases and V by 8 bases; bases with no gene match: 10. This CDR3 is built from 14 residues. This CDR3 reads CAAQVGGNTDTQYF. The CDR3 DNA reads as TGTGCCGCCCAGGTGGGGGGGAACACAGATACGCAGTATTTT.

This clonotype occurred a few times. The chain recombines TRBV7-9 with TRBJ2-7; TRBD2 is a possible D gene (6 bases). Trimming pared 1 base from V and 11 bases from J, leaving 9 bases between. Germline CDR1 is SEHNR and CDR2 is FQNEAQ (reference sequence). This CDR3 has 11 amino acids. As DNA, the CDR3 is TGTGCCAGCAGCTTAGGTGGGGAGGAGTACTTC. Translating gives CASSLGGEEYF. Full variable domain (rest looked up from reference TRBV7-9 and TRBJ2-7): DTGVSQNPRHKITKRGQNVTFRCDPISEHNRLYWYRQTLGQGPEFLTYFQNEAQLEKSRLLSDRFSAERPKGSFSTLEIQRTEQGDSAMYLCASSLGGEEYFGPGTRLTVT.

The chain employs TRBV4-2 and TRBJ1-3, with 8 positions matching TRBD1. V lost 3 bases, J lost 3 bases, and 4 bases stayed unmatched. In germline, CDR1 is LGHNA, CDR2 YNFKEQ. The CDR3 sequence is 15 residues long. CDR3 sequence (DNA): TGTGCCAGCAGCCAGGACAGGGATCGTGGAAACACCATATATTTT. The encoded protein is CASSQDRDRGNTIYF.

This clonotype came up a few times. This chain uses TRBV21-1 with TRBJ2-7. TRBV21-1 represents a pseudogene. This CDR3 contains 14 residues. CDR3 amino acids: CASSKQSLLSEQYF. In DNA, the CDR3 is TGTGCCAGCAGCAAACAAAGCCTCTTGAGCGAGCAGTACTTC.

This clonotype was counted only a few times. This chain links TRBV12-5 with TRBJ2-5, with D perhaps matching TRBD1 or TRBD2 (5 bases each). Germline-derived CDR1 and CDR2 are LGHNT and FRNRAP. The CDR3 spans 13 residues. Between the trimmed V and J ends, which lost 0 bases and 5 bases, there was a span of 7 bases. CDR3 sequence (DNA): TGTGCTAGTGGTTTGGTCGAGGGGGAGACCCAGTACTTC. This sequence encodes CASGLVEGETQYF.

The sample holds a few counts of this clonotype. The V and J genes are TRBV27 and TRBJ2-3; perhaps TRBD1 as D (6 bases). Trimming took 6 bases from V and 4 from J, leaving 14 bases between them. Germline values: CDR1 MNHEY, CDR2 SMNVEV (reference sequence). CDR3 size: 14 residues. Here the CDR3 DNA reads TGTGCCAGCAGAGGTCTCAGGGGCGCAGATACGCAGTATTTT. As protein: CASRGLRGADTQYF.

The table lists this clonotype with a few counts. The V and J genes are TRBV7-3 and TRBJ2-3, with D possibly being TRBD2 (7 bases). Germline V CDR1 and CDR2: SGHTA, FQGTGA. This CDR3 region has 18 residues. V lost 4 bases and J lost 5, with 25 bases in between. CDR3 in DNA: TGTGCCAGCAGCTCCGAGGGTTGGGCGGGGGCAGGTGAAGATACGCAGTATTTT. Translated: CASSSEGWAGAGEDTQYF.

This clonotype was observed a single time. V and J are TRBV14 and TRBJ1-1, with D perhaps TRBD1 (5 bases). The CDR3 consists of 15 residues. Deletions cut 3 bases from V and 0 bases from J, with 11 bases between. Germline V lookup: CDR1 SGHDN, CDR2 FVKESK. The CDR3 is CASSQTGHLNTEAFF. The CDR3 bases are TGTGCCAGCAGCCAGACCGGACACCTGAACACTGAAGCTTTCTTT.

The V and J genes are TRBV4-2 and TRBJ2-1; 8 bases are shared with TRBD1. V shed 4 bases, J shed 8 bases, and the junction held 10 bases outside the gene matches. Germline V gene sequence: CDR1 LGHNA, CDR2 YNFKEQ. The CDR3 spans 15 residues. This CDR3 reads CASSPGTGPFDEQFF. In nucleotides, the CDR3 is TGTGCCAGCAGCCCCGGGACAGGCCCCTTCGATGAGCAGTTCTTC.

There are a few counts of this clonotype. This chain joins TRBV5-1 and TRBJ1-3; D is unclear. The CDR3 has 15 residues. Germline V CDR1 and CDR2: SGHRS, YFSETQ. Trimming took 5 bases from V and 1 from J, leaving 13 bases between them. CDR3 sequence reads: CASSRAEASGNTIYF. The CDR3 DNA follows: TGCGCCAGCAGTCGTGCGGAAGCGTCTGGAAACACCATATATTTT.

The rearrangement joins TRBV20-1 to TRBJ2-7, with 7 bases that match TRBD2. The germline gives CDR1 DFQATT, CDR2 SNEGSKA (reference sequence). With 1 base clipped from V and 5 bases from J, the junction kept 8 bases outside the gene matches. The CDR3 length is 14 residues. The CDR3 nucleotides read TGCAGTGCTAGAGCCTCTAGCGGATTAAACGAGCAGTACGTC. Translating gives CSARASSGLNEQYV.

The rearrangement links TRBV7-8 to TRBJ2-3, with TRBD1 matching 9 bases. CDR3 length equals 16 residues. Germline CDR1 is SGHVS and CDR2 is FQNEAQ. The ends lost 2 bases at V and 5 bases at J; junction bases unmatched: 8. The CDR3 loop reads CASSLSRQGDEDTQYF. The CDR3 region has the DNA TGTGCCAGCAGCTTAAGTAGACAGGGGGATGAAGATACGCAGTATTTT.